The sequence of this T cell receptor beta chain was determined in a study of T cell changes during pregnancy in multiple sclerosis. Produced via immunoSEQ multiplex PCR; TCRdb's table is partial and in-frame only. The sample records about 28,000 clones, approximately 89% being singletons. This CDR3 is 15 amino acids long. The germline V and J ends were trimmed by 5 bases and 2 bases, with 16 bases remaining between them. Germline values: CDR1 SGHAT, CDR2 FQNNGV. The receptor's source is a female donor with multiple sclerosis, enrolled in a pregnancy study. The V gene is TRBV11-2, the J gene TRBJ2-7, with D perhaps TRBD2 (6 bases). Source: CD4+ T cells from peripheral blood mononuclear cells, taken in the second trimester of pregnancy. The CDR3 reads CASSPLRESAYEQYF. CDR3 DNA sequence: TGTGCCAGCAGCCCGCTCCGGGAGTCGGCCTACGAGCAGTACTTC.